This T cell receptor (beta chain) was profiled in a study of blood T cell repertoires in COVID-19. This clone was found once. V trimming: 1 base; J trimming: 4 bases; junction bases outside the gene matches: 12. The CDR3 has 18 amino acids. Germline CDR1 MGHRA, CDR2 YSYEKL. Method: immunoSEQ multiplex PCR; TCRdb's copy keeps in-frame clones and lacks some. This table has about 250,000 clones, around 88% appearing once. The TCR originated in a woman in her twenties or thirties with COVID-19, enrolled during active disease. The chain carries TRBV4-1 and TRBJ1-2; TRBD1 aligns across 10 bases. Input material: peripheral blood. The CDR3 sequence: CASSQGQWGTGDFYGYTF. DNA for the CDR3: TGCGCCAGCAGCCAAGGCCAATGGGGGACAGGGGATTTCTATGGCTACACCTTC.